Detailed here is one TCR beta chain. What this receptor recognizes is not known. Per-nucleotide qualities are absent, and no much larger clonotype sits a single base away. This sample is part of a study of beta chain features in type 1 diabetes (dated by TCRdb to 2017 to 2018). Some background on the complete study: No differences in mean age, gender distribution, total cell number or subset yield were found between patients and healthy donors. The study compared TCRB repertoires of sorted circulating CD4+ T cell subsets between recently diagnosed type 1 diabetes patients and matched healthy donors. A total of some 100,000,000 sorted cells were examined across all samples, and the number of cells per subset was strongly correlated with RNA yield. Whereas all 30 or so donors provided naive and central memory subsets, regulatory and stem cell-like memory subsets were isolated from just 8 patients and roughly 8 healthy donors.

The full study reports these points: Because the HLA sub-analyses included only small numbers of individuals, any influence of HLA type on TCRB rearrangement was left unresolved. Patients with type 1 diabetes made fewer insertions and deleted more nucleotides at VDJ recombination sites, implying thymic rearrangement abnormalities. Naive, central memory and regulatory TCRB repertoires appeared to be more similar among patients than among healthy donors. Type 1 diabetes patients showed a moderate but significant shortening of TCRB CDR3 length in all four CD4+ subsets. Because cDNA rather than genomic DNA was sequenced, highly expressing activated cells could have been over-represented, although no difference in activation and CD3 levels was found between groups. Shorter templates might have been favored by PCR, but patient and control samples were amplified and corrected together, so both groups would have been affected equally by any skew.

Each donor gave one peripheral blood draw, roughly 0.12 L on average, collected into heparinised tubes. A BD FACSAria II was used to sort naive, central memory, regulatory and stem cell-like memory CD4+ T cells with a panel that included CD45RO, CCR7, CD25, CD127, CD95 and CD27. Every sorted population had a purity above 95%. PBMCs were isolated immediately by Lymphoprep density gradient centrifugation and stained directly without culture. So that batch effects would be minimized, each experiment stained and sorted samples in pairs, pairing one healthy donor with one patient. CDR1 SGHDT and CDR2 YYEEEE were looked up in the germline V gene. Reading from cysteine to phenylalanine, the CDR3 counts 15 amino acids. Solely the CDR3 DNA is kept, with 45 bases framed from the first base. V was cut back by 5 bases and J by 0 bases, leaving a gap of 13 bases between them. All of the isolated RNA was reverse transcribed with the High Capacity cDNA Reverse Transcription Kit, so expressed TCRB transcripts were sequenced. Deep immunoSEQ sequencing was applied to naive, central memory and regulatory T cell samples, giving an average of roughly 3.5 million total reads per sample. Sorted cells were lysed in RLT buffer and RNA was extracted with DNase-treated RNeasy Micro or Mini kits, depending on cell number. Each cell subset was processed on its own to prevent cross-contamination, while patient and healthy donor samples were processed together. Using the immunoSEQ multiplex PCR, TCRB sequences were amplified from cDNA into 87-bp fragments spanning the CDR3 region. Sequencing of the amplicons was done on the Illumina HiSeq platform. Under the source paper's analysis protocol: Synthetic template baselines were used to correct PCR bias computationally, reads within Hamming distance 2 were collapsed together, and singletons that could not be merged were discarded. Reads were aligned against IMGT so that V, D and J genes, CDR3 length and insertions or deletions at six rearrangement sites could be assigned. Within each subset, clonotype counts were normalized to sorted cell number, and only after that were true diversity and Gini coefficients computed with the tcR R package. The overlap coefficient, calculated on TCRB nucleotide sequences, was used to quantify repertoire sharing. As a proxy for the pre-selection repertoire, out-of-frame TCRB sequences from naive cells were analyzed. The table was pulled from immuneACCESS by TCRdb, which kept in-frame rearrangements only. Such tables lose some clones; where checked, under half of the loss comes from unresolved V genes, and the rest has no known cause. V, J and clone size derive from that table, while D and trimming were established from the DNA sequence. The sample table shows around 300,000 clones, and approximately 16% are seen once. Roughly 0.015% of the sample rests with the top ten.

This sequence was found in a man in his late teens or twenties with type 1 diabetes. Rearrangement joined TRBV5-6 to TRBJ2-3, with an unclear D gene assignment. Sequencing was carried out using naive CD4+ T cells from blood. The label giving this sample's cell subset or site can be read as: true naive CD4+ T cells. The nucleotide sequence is TGTGCCAGCAGTCTCTTTCCTACTAGCACAGATACGCAGTATTTT. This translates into CASSLFPTSTDTQYF.